This T cell receptor (beta chain) was profiled in a study of T cells in localized non-small cell lung cancer. Per the germline V gene, CDR1 is KGHSH and CDR2 is LQKENI. The CDR3 totals 15 residues. Trimming stripped 2 bases from V and 2 bases from J, with 9 bases between. Study-level findings and limits: Longer overall survival associated with higher blood T cell density; shorter survival with higher adjacent-lung clonality. Detection in adjacent lung was observed for a median about 56 of the top 100 tumor clones. The greatest T cell clonality was found in uninvolved adjacent lung (higher than in tumor). As only one tumor region underwent sequencing, heterogeneity remains possible.

The method was immunoSEQ multiplex PCR; TCRdb's version includes in-frame clones alone and lacks a portion of them. The repertoire includes 60,000 to 75,000 clones, just under 85% of them detected once, and roughly 14% sits in the top ten. Details on this clone: As yet, its antigen is unknown.

V is TRBV18 and J is TRBJ1-4, with TRBD1 as a possible D gene (6 bases). This TCR came from a female donor over 55 with stage I lung adenocarcinoma. This material consisted of peripheral blood, taken before any cancer treatment. The CDR3 DNA is TGTGCCAGCTCACCATCCCAGGGGACTAATGAAAAACTGTTTTTT. Translating it yields CASSPSQGTNEKLFF.